These 17 T cell receptor beta chains share one sample of origin, sequenced in a study of shared clonotypes between healthy human individuals. The method was immunoSEQ multiplex PCR; TCRdb's version includes in-frame clones alone and lacks a portion of them. The table includes millions of clones, over 85% detected once. The sequencing sample was made of naive CD4+ T cells sorted from blood. The subset here: CD45RA+ positively selected. Receptors originate from a man between 18 and 35 years old in good health.

The V gene is TRBV7-2, the J gene TRBJ2-7, with TRBD1 matching over 10 bases. CDR1 is SGHTA, CDR2 FQGNSA, per germline. CDR3 size: 15 residues. V lost 5 bases, J lost 3 bases, and 7 bases stayed unmatched. In nucleotides, the CDR3 is TGTGCCAGCAGCCACCGGGACAGGGGTTACTACGAGCAGTACTTC. Its protein product is CASSHRDRGYYEQYF.

This rearrangement joins TRBV4-3 to TRBJ2-7, with no clear D. V was pared by 2 bases and J by 6 bases, with 11 bases between. This CDR3 is built from 13 residues. CDR1 is LGHNA, CDR2 YSLEER, per germline. CDR3 region: CASSQQEWSEQYF. The CDR3 nucleotides are TGCGCCAGCAGCCAACAGGAGTGGAGCGAGCAGTACTTC.

This rearrangement joins TRBV18 to TRBJ1-4; D gene unclear. This CDR3 comprises 15 residues. Per germline, CDR1 KGHSH and CDR2 LQKENI. The V gene lost 2 bases and the J gene lost 7 bases, with 14 bases spanning the gap. This CDR3 is CASSPTDAFVEKLFF. The DNA for the CDR3 is TGTGCCAGCTCACCAACAGATGCGTTTGTTGAAAAACTGTTTTTT.

The chain uses TRBV7-2 and TRBJ2-7, with a tentative D call TRBD2 (6 bases). Trimming removed 5 bases from V and 2 bases from J, with 16 bases in between. The V gene's germline CDR1 is SGHTA and CDR2 FQGNSA. CDR3 size: 15 residues. CDR3 amino acids: CASSANGGKAYEQYF. Here the CDR3 DNA reads TGTGCCAGCAGCGCGAACGGGGGTAAAGCCTACGAGCAGTACTTC.

The V call is TRBV9, the J call TRBJ2-5, with 8 bases matching TRBD1. V shed 5 bases and J 5 bases; nucleotides not matched to a gene: 14. CDR1 SGDLS and CDR2 YYNGEE come from the germline V gene. The CDR3 consists of 16 residues. CDR3 coding DNA: TGTGCCAGCAGTTTCGGACAGGGTGGGCAATGGGAGACCCAGTACTTC. Protein: CASSFGQGGQWETQYF.

The chain combines TRBV11-2 with TRBJ2-2; 7 positions match TRBD2. This CDR3 has 15 amino acids. J was trimmed by 6 bases and V by 8 bases; bases with no gene match: 12. The germline V gene has CDR1 SGHAT and CDR2 FQNNGV. This chain's CDR3 is CASGSGGSRAGELFF. The CDR3 coding sequence is TGTGCCAGCGGGTCTGGCGGGAGTAGGGCCGGGGAGCTGTTTTTT.

This sequence joins TRBV28 and TRBJ1-2, with 10 bases fitting TRBD1. The trim removed 6 bases at V and 8 bases at J, leaving 9 bases unmatched. The germline V gene has CDR1 MDHEN and CDR2 SYDVKM. CDR3 size: 14 residues. CDR3 sequence: CASSYPGQGRGYTF. The CDR3 DNA reads TGTGCCAGCAGCTACCCGGGACAGGGGCGCGGCTACACCTTC.

The V call is TRBV18, the J call TRBJ1-5; 7 bases align to TRBD1. Germline lookup yields CDR1 KGHSH and CDR2 LQKENI. CDR3 length equals 15 residues. V lost 1 base to trimming and J lost 6 bases; unmatched junction nucleotides: 6. The CDR3 region has the DNA TGTGCCAGCTCACCACAGGGGGCGCTTCTTCAGCCCCAGCATTTT. Encoded protein: CASSPQGALLQPQHF. Full variable domain (missing parts from reference TRBV18 and TRBJ1-5): NAGVMQNPRHLVRRRGQEARLRCSPMKGHSHVYWYRQLPEEGLKFMVYLQKENIIDESGMPKERFSAEFPKEGPSILRIQQVVRGDSAAYFCASSPQGALLQPQHFGDGTRLSIL.

The chain joins TRBV30 to TRBJ1-3; D is unresolved. The V end was cut by 5 bases, the J end by 4 bases, with 12 bases between. CDR1 is GTSNPN, CDR2 SVGIG, per germline (reference sequence). The CDR3 is 13 amino acids. CDR3 residues: CAWSEDQGNTIYF. CDR3 nucleotides: TGTGCCTGGTCGGAAGACCAGGGAAACACCATATATTTT.

The chain is built from TRBV5-1 and TRBJ2-1; the D gene could be TRBD1 or TRBD2 (6 bases each). The CDR3 extends over 15 amino acids. Trimming left V 2 bases short and J 4 bases short, with 13 bases between. Germline V gene data show CDR1 as SGHRS and CDR2 as YFSETQ. CDR3: CASSFSGGGYNEQFF. In nucleotides, the CDR3 is TGCGCCAGCAGCTTTTCCGGAGGGGGGTACAATGAGCAGTTCTTC.

The rearrangement links TRBV2 to TRBJ2-3; 10 bases fit TRBD2. Germline lookup yields CDR1 SNHLY and CDR2 FYNNEI. Trimming removed 10 bases from V and 1 base from J; junction bases left unmatched: 8. There are 15 residues in the CDR3. The CDR3 coding sequence is TGTGCCATCGCTCCCGGGACTAGCGGCACAGATACGCAGTATTTT. Translating gives CAIAPGTSGTDTQYF.

The CDR3 DNA reads TGTGCCAGCTCACCAGGAGGAAAAGAGGATACGCAGTATTTT. Translating it yields CASSPGGKEDTQYF. The chain combines TRBV18 with TRBJ2-3; possibly TRBD2 for D (5 bases). Deletions cut 2 bases from V and 6 bases from J, with 12 bases between. The CDR3 loop spans 14 amino acids. The germline V gene encodes CDR1 KGHSH and CDR2 LQKENI.

As concerns this clone: Other nucleotide sequences from this sample produce the same CDR3. The V and J genes are TRBV5-1 and TRBJ1-1; the D is unclear. This CDR3 is 14 amino acids long. V lost 1 base and J lost 3, with 10 bases in between. Germline loops: CDR1 SGHRS, CDR2 YFSETQ. As DNA, the CDR3 is TGCGCCAGCAGCTTGTCCGGCAGTTACACTGAAGCTTTCTTT. This sequence encodes CASSLSGSYTEAFF.

V is TRBV10-3 and J is TRBJ2-7; TRBD2 agrees at 11 bases. There are 14 residues in the CDR3. Germline loops: CDR1 ENHRY, CDR2 SYGVKD. The V gene end was trimmed by 8 bases and the J gene end by 6 bases; junction bases not matched to a gene: 9. The CDR3 loop is CAIGSGGDLVEQYF. The DNA of the CDR3 is TGTGCCATCGGTAGCGGGGGGGATCTGGTCGAGCAGTACTTC.

The chain has TRBV10-3 and TRBJ1-1; a possible D gene is TRBD1 (5 bases). The V and J ends lost 7 bases and 0 bases respectively, with 9 bases between them. The germline V gene encodes CDR1 ENHRY and CDR2 SYGVKD. This CDR3 comprises 13 residues. The CDR3 region is CAITPGVNTEAFF. In DNA form, the CDR3 reads TGTGCCATCACCCCGGGGGTGAACACTGAAGCTTTCTTT.

The chain has TRBV10-2 and TRBJ1-5; D is perhaps TRBD1 (6 bases). This CDR3 spans 14 amino acids. CDR1 is WSHSY and CDR2 is SAAADI in the germline V gene. V lost 8 bases and J 3 bases, leaving 14 bases between the germline ends. CDR3 sequence: CASAPGQINQPQHF. CDR3 nucleotides: TGCGCCAGCGCCCCCGGACAGATCAATCAGCCCCAGCATTTT.

The chain joins TRBV19 to TRBJ1-6, with 7 bases that match TRBD1. CDR1 LNHDA and CDR2 SQIVND come from the germline V gene (reference sequence). V lost 3 bases and J lost 7; bases outside the gene matches: 3. CDR3 length: 14 residues. This CDR3 is CASSIDRVNSPLHF. DNA for the CDR3: TGTGCCAGTAGTATTGACAGGGTCAATTCACCCCTCCACTTT.